The 32 T cell receptor beta chains presented below share a single source sample, sequenced in a study of long-term antiretroviral therapy in people with HIV. Version v3.0 of the immunoSEQ assay was performed at survey level. The data were produced by immunoSEQ multiplex PCR, yet TCRdb's version contains in-frame clones alone and is incomplete. The data hold 25,000 to 30,000 clones, with about 93% observed a single time. The sample in question was unsorted PBMCs, obtained about 6.5 years after starting antiretroviral therapy. The source is a woman aged 40-49 years with HIV.

The chain has TRBV18 and TRBJ2-7; 10 bases fit TRBD2. The J segment lost 2 bases and the V segment lost 2 bases, leaving 6 bases of the junction unmatched. Germline assignment: CDR1 KGHSH and CDR2 LQKENI. The CDR3 contains 16 residues. The CDR3 region has the DNA TGTGCCAGCTCACCAAGCTTAAGCGGGGGGGCCTACGAGCAGTACTTC. Translation gives CASSPSLSGGAYEQYF. Full variable domain (rest looked up from reference TRBV18 and TRBJ2-7): NAGVMQNPRHLVRRRGQEARLRCSPMKGHSHVYWYRQLPEEGLKFMVYLQKENIIDESGMPKERFSAEFPKEGPSILRIQQVVRGDSAAYFCASSPSLSGGAYEQYFGPGTRLTVT.

The rearrangement links TRBV5-8 to TRBJ2-1; no clear D gene. Germline values: CDR1 SGHTS, CDR2 YDEGEE. The V gene lost 1 base and the J gene lost 0 bases, with 8 bases spanning the gap. The CDR3 is made up of 15 amino acids. The CDR3 spells CASSLNTLSYNEQFF. The DNA for the CDR3 is TGTGCCAGCAGCTTGAACACCCTCTCCTACAATGAGCAGTTCTTC.

The CDR3 bases are TGTGCCAGCAGCTTAGATAGTAGCGGGGGGTTGAGGGAGCTGTTTTTT. Translating gives CASSLDSSGGLRELFF. The chain joins TRBV7-2 to TRBJ2-2; 10 bases fit TRBD2. Germline CDR1 is SGHTA and CDR2 is FQGNSA. The CDR3 loop spans 16 amino acids. V lost 1 base, J lost 9 bases, and 8 bases stayed unmatched.

This clone was found once. This chain links TRBV30 with TRBJ1-3, with 7 bases aligning to TRBD1. V gave up 5 bases and J gave up 1 base; unmatched junction bases: 5. The CDR3 is made up of 14 amino acids. The germline CDR1 and CDR2 sequences are GTSNPN and SVGIG (reference sequence). The CDR3, as DNA: TGTGCCTGGGACAGGGACTATTCTGGAAACACCATATATTTT. Its translation is CAWDRDYSGNTIYF.

The chain combines TRBV7-2 with TRBJ2-2; 7 nucleotides agree with TRBD2. The germline gives CDR1 SGHTA, CDR2 FQGNSA. CDR3 length equals 19 residues. The ends lost 3 bases at V and 2 bases at J; junction bases unmatched: 15. Here the CDR3 DNA reads TGTGCCAGCAGCTTTTTCCCCCTTTGGGGGGGACCTAACACCGGGGAGCTGTTTTTT. Translated: CASSFFPLWGGPNTGELFF. Drawing the rest from reference TRBV7-2 and TRBJ2-2, the complete variable domain is GAGVSQSPSNKVTEKGKDVELRCDPISGHTALYWYRQSLGQGLEFLIYFQGNSAPDKSGLPSDRFSAERTGGSVSTLTIQRTQQEDSAVYLCASSFFPLWGGPNTGELFFGEGSRLTVL.

This sequence joins TRBV19 and TRBJ1-5; D unclear. V lost 4 bases and J lost 0, with 10 bases in between. The CDR3 sequence is 15 residues long. The V gene's germline CDR1 is LNHDA and CDR2 SQIVND (reference sequence). The CDR3 here is CASSKGQYSNQPQHF. As DNA, the CDR3 is TGTGCCAGTAGTAAGGGCCAGTATAGCAATCAGCCCCAGCATTTT.

This sequence joins TRBV7-9 and TRBJ1-5, with D unclear. Looked up from germline, CDR1 is SEHNR and CDR2 is FQNEAQ (reference sequence). The CDR3 is 13 residues long. V shed 3 bases and J shed 0 bases, with 3 bases lying between them. CDR3 bases: TGTGCCAGCAGCTTTGGTAGCAATCAGCCCCAGCATTTT. The encoded protein is CASSFGSNQPQHF. Full variable domain (remainder filled in from reference TRBV7-9 and TRBJ1-5): DTGVSQNPRHKITKRGQNVTFRCDPISEHNRLYWYRQTLGQGPEFLTYFQNEAQLEKSRLLSDRFSAERPKGSFSTLEIQRTEQGDSAMYLCASSFGSNQPQHFGDGTRLSIL.

The chain uses TRBV7-2 and TRBJ2-7; 8 bases match TRBD1. Germline V gene data show CDR1 as SGHTA and CDR2 as FQGNSA. The CDR3 runs to 14 residues. The ends lost 6 bases at V and 6 bases at J; junction bases unmatched: 10. CDR3 DNA: TGTGCCAGCAGAGGGAGAGAAACAGGGGGCGAGCAGTACTTC. Protein: CASRGRETGGEQYF.

The rearrangement joins TRBV4-1 to TRBJ2-7; possibly TRBD1 or TRBD2 for D (5 bases each). This CDR3 contains 15 residues. The V gene lost 4 bases and the J gene lost 6 bases, with 19 bases spanning the gap. CDR1 MGHRA and CDR2 YSYEKL come from the germline V gene. In nucleotides, the CDR3 is TGCGCCAGCAGCCCCGGGGACCGTCTGAGTGCCGAGCAGTACTTC. Translating it yields CASSPGDRLSAEQYF.

The chain combines TRBV7-9 with TRBJ2-2; 7 bases agree with TRBD1. CDR3 length: 14 amino acids. Germline V lookup: CDR1 SEHNR, CDR2 FQNEAQ (reference sequence). J gave up 9 bases and V 6 bases, and 10 bases lay outside the gene matches. CDR3 loop: CASSVAGGSRELFF. CDR3 in DNA: TGTGCCAGCAGTGTGGCAGGGGGTAGCAGGGAGCTGTTTTTT. Complete variable domain (other parts from reference TRBV7-9 and TRBJ2-2): DTGVSQNPRHKITKRGQNVTFRCDPISEHNRLYWYRQTLGQGPEFLTYFQNEAQLEKSRLLSDRFSAERPKGSFSTLEIQRTEQGDSAMYLCASSVAGGSRELFFGEGSRLTVL.

The J gene is TRBJ2-3, the V gene TRBV4-1; TRBD2 matches 8 bases. The CDR3 runs to 17 residues. With V trimmed by 0 bases and J by 3 bases, 8 bases remained unmatched. Per the germline V gene, CDR1 is MGHRA and CDR2 is YSYEKL. CDR3 in amino acids: CASSQEGAGLGTDTQYF. The CDR3 bases are TGCGCCAGCAGCCAAGAAGGAGCGGGACTAGGGACAGATACGCAGTATTTT.

The rearrangement joins TRBV28 to TRBJ1-4; D is unclear. This CDR3 has 17 residues. Deletions cut 4 bases from V and 6 bases from J, with 21 bases between. Germline CDR1 is MDHEN and CDR2 is SYDVKM. This CDR3 is CASSSAWGRVEDEKLFF. The CDR3, as DNA: TGTGCCAGCAGTTCGGCCTGGGGAAGGGTTGAGGATGAAAAACTGTTTTTT.

This chain connects TRBV10-3 to TRBJ1-1; no firm D call. The germline CDR1 and CDR2 sequences are ENHRY and SYGVKD. The CDR3 extends over 14 amino acids. V was cut by 2 bases and J by 1 base, with 8 bases left in between. CDR3 protein: CAISEIGQNTEAFF. The CDR3 nucleotides read TGTGCCATCAGTGAGATTGGCCAGAACACTGAAGCTTTCTTT.

This clone has a handful of counts. This sequence joins TRBV6-1 and TRBJ1-1, with D possibly TRBD1 on 5 matching bases. The CDR3 is 11 residues long. Germline lookup yields CDR1 MNHNS and CDR2 SASEGT. The V and J ends lost 7 bases and 9 bases respectively, with 12 bases between them. CDR3 region: CASIQAAKAFF. The CDR3, as DNA: TGTGCCAGCATACAGGCAGCCAAAGCTTTCTTT.

V and J are TRBV9 and TRBJ2-7, with 16 positions matching TRBD2. Per the germline V gene, CDR1 is SGDLS and CDR2 is YYNGEE. This CDR3 has 19 amino acids. Trimming at V came to 0 bases and at J to 0 bases, leaving 6 bases not matched to a gene. This CDR3 is CASSVDSGTSGGDSYEQYF. The CDR3 nucleotides read TGTGCCAGCAGCGTAGATTCAGGGACTAGCGGGGGGGACTCCTACGAGCAGTACTTC.

The CDR3 is CASKGGTGINTEAFF. The CDR3 DNA follows: TGTGCCAGCAAAGGAGGGACGGGGATAAACACTGAAGCTTTCTTT. The chain joins TRBV2 to TRBJ1-1, with TRBD1 as a possible D gene (5 bases). Germline V gene data show CDR1 as SNHLY and CDR2 as FYNNEI. Deletions cut 7 bases from V and 2 bases from J, with 17 bases between. There are 15 residues in the CDR3.

The chain links TRBV23-1 to TRBJ1-3; 9 nucleotides line up with TRBD1. TRBV23-1 carries the ORF label, with uncertain function. This CDR3 is built from 18 residues. With V trimmed by 0 bases and J by 4 bases, 10 bases remained unmatched. CDR3 residues: CASSQSALTGGMGNTIYF. CDR3 DNA: TGCGCCAGCAGTCAATCGGCCCTAACAGGGGGCATGGGAAACACCATATATTTT.

This chain links TRBV11-2 with TRBJ2-3; D unresolved. V dropped 3 bases and J dropped 0 bases, with 16 bases sitting between them. The germline gives CDR1 SGHAT, CDR2 FQNNGV. This CDR3 region has 17 residues. The CDR3: CASSLSLTTPSTDTQYF. CDR3 DNA sequence: TGTGCCAGCAGCTTGAGCTTAACTACCCCTAGCACAGATACGCAGTATTTT.

The chain combines TRBV4-1 with TRBJ2-5; D not certain. The CDR3 sequence is 17 residues long. Trimming shortened V by 0 bases and J by 4 bases, and 18 bases separated the two germline ends. The germline CDR1 and CDR2 sequences are MGHRA and YSYEKL. The CDR3 loop is CASSQDPEQATLETQYF. CDR3 sequence (DNA): TGCGCCAGCAGCCAAGACCCCGAGCAGGCGACCTTAGAGACCCAGTACTTC.

J is TRBJ1-2 and V is TRBV4-3; 9 nucleotides align to TRBD1. CDR3 size: 14 residues. V shed 4 bases, J shed 2 bases, and the junction held 2 bases outside the gene matches. Germline V gives CDR1 LGHNA, CDR2 YSLEER. CDR3 nucleotides: TGCGCCAGCAGCCCCGGACAGGGGAACTATGGCTACACCTTC. This translates into CASSPGQGNYGYTF.

The chain joins TRBV7-2 to TRBJ2-1; the D gene could be TRBD1 or TRBD2 (6 bases each). The CDR3 consists of 16 residues. V lost 4 bases and J 6 bases, leaving 19 bases between the germline ends. The germline CDR1 and CDR2 sequences are SGHTA and FQGNSA. The CDR3 sequence: CASSSQASRGGNEQFF. DNA of the CDR3: TGTGCCAGCAGCTCACAGGCCTCCAGGGGAGGCAATGAGCAGTTCTTC.

This clone was picked up one time. The J gene is TRBJ2-4, the V gene TRBV5-4, with TRBD2 matching over 12 bases. The germline CDR1 and CDR2 sequences are SGHNT and YYREEE (reference sequence). V was pared by 3 bases and J by 1 base, with 11 bases of the junction left unmatched. The CDR3 is made up of 19 amino acids. CDR3: CASSSLGLAGGRAKNIQYF. The CDR3 nucleotides are TGTGCCAGCAGCTCGTTGGGCCTAGCGGGGGGGCGGGCCAAAAACATTCAGTACTTC.

V is TRBV5-4 and J is TRBJ1-1, with D possibly matching TRBD1 (5 bases). The CDR3 loop spans 13 amino acids. Germline CDR1 reads SGHNT; CDR2 reads YYREEE (reference sequence). V lost 3 bases and J lost 2, with 8 bases in between. The CDR3 bases are TGTGCCAGCAGCTCCGACAGTAACACTGAAGCTTTCTTT. Translating gives CASSSDSNTEAFF.

With respect to this clone: One end of the junction fails to match germline, which may point to a read error. The gene calls are TRBV7-7 and TRBJ2-2, with D possibly matching TRBD1 (5 bases). Germline V CDR1 and CDR2: SSHAT, FNYEAQ (reference sequence). The CDR3 is made up of 14 amino acids. In DNA, the CDR3 is TGTGCTAGCAGCTCAGGGTATGACACCGGGGAGCTGTTTTTT. Encoded protein: CASSSGYDTGELFF.

The chain uses TRBV4-3 and TRBJ1-4; perhaps TRBD1 as D (5 bases). The germline CDR1 and CDR2 sequences are LGHNA and YSLEER. The CDR3 contains 15 residues. V was shortened by 4 bases and J by 5 bases, with 14 bases between the two germline ends. DNA for the CDR3: TGCGCCAGCAGCCCCGGTCGACAGCAAAATGAAAAACTGTTTTTT. Translation: CASSPGRQQNEKLFF.

This rearrangement joins TRBV6-5 to TRBJ2-2; D may be TRBD1 or TRBD2 (6 bases each). Germline lookup yields CDR1 MNHEY and CDR2 SVGAGI. The CDR3 is 15 residues long. Trimming shortened V by 2 bases and J by 0 bases, and 7 bases separated the two germline ends. The CDR3 reads CASSYGGPNTGELFF. Written as DNA, the CDR3 is TGTGCCAGCAGTTACGGGGGGCCGAACACCGGGGAGCTGTTTTTT.

The chain has TRBV19 and TRBJ2-7, with TRBD2 matching 9 bases. J was trimmed by 0 bases and V by 1 base; bases with no gene match: 1. The CDR3 extends over 15 amino acids. Germline values: CDR1 LNHDA, CDR2 SQIVND (reference sequence). The CDR3 nucleotides read TGTGCCAGTAGTATAGCTAGCGGGACCTCCTACGAGCAGTACTTC. Protein product: CASSIASGTSYEQYF.

The genes are TRBV2 and TRBJ1-6; D uncertain. The germline CDR1 and CDR2 sequences are SNHLY and FYNNEI. The CDR3 covers 15 residues. Trimming left V 8 bases short and J 5 bases short, with 16 bases between. For the CDR3, the DNA is TGTGCCAGCTACCTCCAGAGGGTGAATAATTCACCCCTCCACTTT. It encodes CASYLQRVNNSPLHF.

J is TRBJ2-3 and V is TRBV7-2; TRBD2 agrees at 9 bases. With V trimmed by 3 bases and J by 4 bases, 11 bases remained unmatched. In germline, CDR1 is SGHTA, CDR2 FQGNSA. The CDR3 contains 17 residues. The CDR3 DNA reads as TGTGCCAGCAGCTTGGGCCCTCTAGCGGGGTCAGCAGATACGCAGTATTTT. The encoded protein is CASSLGPLAGSADTQYF.

Concerning this clone: The junction departs from the called germline gene at one end, perhaps through a read error. The chain recombines TRBV18 with TRBJ1-1; D uncertain. Per the germline V gene, CDR1 is KGHSH and CDR2 is LQKENI. This CDR3 is built from 11 residues. CDR3 sequence: CAGSQSAEAFF. CDR3 coding DNA: TGTGCCGGCTCACAAAGCGCTGAAGCTTTCTTT.

This clone was seen a single time. The DNA for the CDR3 is TGTGCCAGCAGTTACAAAGTGTTGAGCACTGAAGCTTTCTTT. Translated, it gives CASSYKVLSTEAFF. The V gene is TRBV6-5, the J gene TRBJ1-1; no definite D call. CDR3 length equals 14 residues. Trimming removed 2 bases at V and 4 bases at J, with 11 bases between. Germline V gene data show CDR1 as MNHEY and CDR2 as SVGAGI.

This clone appeared once. The chain is built from TRBV11-2 and TRBJ1-2; no clear D gene. CDR3 length: 15 amino acids. V lost 0 bases and J lost 3, with 11 bases in between. CDR1 and CDR2 from the germline V gene are SGHAT and FQNNGV. CDR3 bases: TGTGCCAGCAGCTTAGATAGTCGGCAGGACTATGGCTACACCTTC. It is translated as CASSLDSRQDYGYTF.